The clone carrying this T cell receptor (beta chain) was counted ten times or more. Its antigen is as yet unknown. The data are from a study of CD8 T cells in ankylosing spondylitis. Study-wide findings and caveats: In ankylosing spondylitis blood, a motif of roughly 8 highly homologous TCR beta variants appeared characteristic.

TCRdb used MiXCR to reprocess the 5' RACE reads, holding one entry per CDR3 protein. In the table there are 200,000 or so distinct CDR3 sequences, 10% to 15% of which are singletons. Trimming took 5 bases from V and 0 from J, leaving 7 bases between them. The CDR3 length is 14 residues. Germline assignment: CDR1 SEHNR and CDR2 FQNEAQ (reference sequence). This rearrangement joins TRBV7-9 to TRBJ1-4; no definite D call. This clonotype was obtained from a female donor with ankylosing spondylitis or in good health (not recorded which). Sequenced sample: blood, either unsorted or a sorted T cell fraction (not recorded which). CDR3 in DNA: TGTGCCAGCAGCCCGGTTGCAACTAATGAAAAACTGTTTTTT. The encoded protein is CASSPVATNEKLFF.